A selection of T cell receptor beta chains follows, all from one sample in a study of blood T cell repertoires in COVID-19. Produced via immunoSEQ multiplex PCR; TCRdb's table is partial and in-frame only. The sample lists approximately 250,000 clones; about 80% were seen once. Sequencing was carried out using PBMCs or T cells enriched from blood (not recorded which). All receptors come from a man between 35 and 55 years old who had recovered from COVID-19. Both conserved end residues are part of each CDR3. D genes are given only for firm matches. The size field is filled for only some rows; it gives once, few, many or a size class.

TRBJ1-6,-,TRBV7-8,TRBD1,TGTGCCAGCAGGATGAACGGGACAGCATATAATTCACCCCTCCACTTT,CASRMNGTAYNSPLHF
TRBJ1-6,many,TRBV5-5,-,TGTGCCAGCAGCCTGGGGGAGGGGAGGTCACCCCTCCACTTT,CASSLGEGRSPLHF
TRBJ2-7,few,TRBV10-2,TRBD1,TGCGCCAGCAGTGTGGGCCAGGGGGCGAACGAGCAGTACTTC,CASSVGQGANEQYF
TRBJ2-5,-,TRBV4-3,TRBD2,TGCGCCAGCAGCCGGACTAGCGGCTACCAAGAGACCCAGTACTTC,CASSRTSGYQETQYF
TRBJ2-7,-,TRBV19,-,TGTGCCAGTAGTATCTTGTGGGGCAGCTCCTACGAGCAGTACTTC,CASSILWGSSYEQYF
TRBJ1-4,-,TRBV10-3,-,TGTGCCATAGGACAGAATGAAAAACTGTTTTTT,CAIGQNEKLFF
TRBJ2-7,-,TRBV5-5,TRBD1,TGTGCCAGCAGGACAGGGGACCAGCAGTACTTC,CASRTGDQQYF
TRBJ1-3,-,TRBV30,-,TGTGCCTGGATCAGTTCTGGAAACACCATATATTTT,CAWISSGNTIYF
TRBJ2-1,-,TRBV19,TRBD1,TGTGCCAGTAGGGGCGACGACAGGGTGAGGGGAAATGAGCAGTTCTTC,CASRGDDRVRGNEQFF
TRBJ1-6,-,TRBV5-4,TRBD1,TGTGCCAGTAGCTGGGACAGGGGGAGTAAATCACCCCTCCACTTT,CASSWDRGSKSPLHF
TRBJ1-6,-,TRBV28,-,TGTGCCAGCAGTTCCCCCTCGCAGGGAAATTCACCCCTCCACTTT,CASSSPSQGNSPLHF
TRBJ1-1,few,TRBV27,-,TGTGCCAGCAGTTTAAAAGGGGGTCACACTGAAGCTTTCTTT,CASSLKGGHTEAFF
TRBJ2-1,-,TRBV15,-,TGTGCCACCAGCAAACAGGGATATGAGCAGTTCTTC,CATSKQGYEQFF
TRBJ1-1,few,TRBV3-1/TRBV3-2,-,TGTGCCAGCAGCCAAGGTGCGAGAACTGAAGCTTTCTTT,CASSQGARTEAFF
TRBJ1-5,-,TRBV7-2,-,TGTGCCAGCAGCTTAGCGCTTAGCCTGCATCAGCCCCAGCATTTT,CASSLALSLHQPQHF
TRBJ1-6,-,TRBV4-3,-,TGCGCCAGCAGCCAATCGGGGGGGGTACGTAATTCACCCCTCCACTTT,CASSQSGGVRNSPLHF
TRBJ1-5,-,TRBV28,TRBD1,TGTGCCAGCAGTTTATACAGGGGTGGTCGCAATCAGCCCCAGCATTTT,CASSLYRGGRNQPQHF
TRBJ1-2,-,TRBV7-9,-,TGTGCCAGCACCTCGCTGGCAGGGTATGGCTACACCTTC,CASTSLAGYGYTF
TRBJ2-7,few,TRBV28,TRBD1,TGTGCCAGCAGTCCCGGGGACAGCTTCTACGAGCAGTACTTC,CASSPGDSFYEQYF
TRBJ2-7,-,TRBV3-1/TRBV3-2,-,TGTGCCAGCAGCCGGGAGACCTACGAGCAGTACTTC,CASSRETYEQYF
TRBJ1-2,-,TRBV28,TRBD1,TGTGCCAGCAGTTTACCCTTAGGACAGGGCAAAGGCTACACCTTC,CASSLPLGQGKGYTF
TRBJ2-7,-,TRBV5-1,TRBD1,TGCGCCAGCACCCCGGGGACAGGGAGTAGCTCCTACGAGCAGTACTTC,CASTPGTGSSSYEQYF
TRBJ1-2,-,TRBV18,-,TGTGCCAGCTCCCAGGAGACAGGATGGGGGTATGGCTACACCTTC,CASSQETGWGYGYTF
TRBJ2-5,few,TRBV28,-,TGTGCCAGCCACAGGGACGCGAGACTATTCCAAGAGACCCAGTACTTC,CASHRDARLFQETQYF
TRBJ2-2,few,TRBV7-9,TRBD1,TGTGCCAGCAGCCATACAAGACGAAACAGGGGGTACACCGGGGAGCTGTTTTTT,CASSHTRRNRGYTGELFF
TRBJ2-7,-,TRBV27,TRBD2,TGTGCCAGCAGTTCTAGCGGGACCTACTACGAGCAGTACTTC,CASSSSGTYYEQYF
TRBJ1-5,-,TRBV4-3,-,TGCGCCAGCAGCCAAGATTTGGGGCGGCCCCAGCATTTT,CASSQDLGRPQHF
TRBJ1-1,-,TRBV3-1/TRBV3-2,-,TGTGCCAGCAGCCAAACCAGGGCTGAAGCTTTCTTT,CASSQTRAEAFF
TRBJ1-2,-,TRBV10-3,TRBD1,TGTGCCATCAGCCCGGGGGACAGTTCGAACTATGGCTACACCTTC,CAISPGDSSNYGYTF
TRBJ1-5,-,TRBV5-5,TRBD1,TGTGCCAGCAGCTTATTGGGACAGGGGGGTCAGCCCCAGCATTTT,CASSLLGQGGQPQHF
TRBJ2-7,-,TRBV7-9,TRBD2,TGTGCCAGCAGCTTACGGCGGGAGGGTGACGAGCAGTACTTC,CASSLRREGDEQYF
TRBJ2-6,-,TRBV29-1,TRBD1,TGCAGCGTCGCCAGGGGGCTCGGGGCCAACGTCCTGACTTTC,CSVARGLGANVLTF
TRBJ1-1,-,TRBV25-1,-,TGTGCCAGCAGTGAATATGGGGGGAGAGCTTTCTTT,CASSEYGGRAFF
TRBJ1-4,-,TRBV6-5,-,TGTGCCAGCATTTCGAGTGCAACTAATGAAAAACTGTTTTTT,CASISSATNEKLFF
TRBJ2-7,-,TRBV5-1,-,TGCGCCAGCAGCTTGGACAGGGCCTACGAGCAGTACTTC,CASSLDRAYEQYF
TRBJ2-1,-,TRBV9,-,TGTGCCAGCAGCGTAGAGGGGCAGGGCGATGAGCAGTTCTTC,CASSVEGQGDEQFF
TRBJ1-2,-,TRBV13,-,TGTGCCAGCAGCTTACGGGGAGGTTACGGCTACACCTTC,CASSLRGGYGYTF
TRBJ2-1,once,TRBV15,-,TGTGCCACCAGTAAGGACTTCACCGGGTTGTACAATGAGCAGTTCTTC,CATSKDFTGLYNEQFF
TRBJ2-5,-,TRBV5-1,TRBD1,TGCGCCAGCAGCTTGAGGGACAGGGGCCAAGAGACCCAGTACTTC,CASSLRDRGQETQYF
TRBJ1-1,-,TRBV7-9,-,TGTGCCAGCAGCTTAGGTGTGCTGAGGGAAGCTTTCTTT,CASSLGVLREAFF
TRBJ2-3,-,TRBV19,-,TGTGCCAGTAAGAGGGGCACAGATACGCAGTATTTT,CASKRGTDTQYF
TRBJ2-1,-,TRBV5-1,TRBD1,TGCGCCAGCAGCCCGGGACAGGGTATGACAAATGAGCAGTTCTTC,CASSPGQGMTNEQFF
TRBJ1-1,-,TRBV19,-,TGTGCCAGTCCCCGGGGAAAGGGCACTGAAGCTTTCTTT,CASPRGKGTEAFF
TRBJ2-7,once,TRBV30,-,TGTGCCTGGACTTCTGAGGGATACGAGCAGTACTTC,CAWTSEGYEQYF
TRBJ2-5,-,TRBV11-3,-,TGTGCCAGCAGCCGCTGTCCGGGATTCGACTCTGGGGAGACCCAGTACTTC,CASSRCPGFDSGETQYF
TRBJ2-5,many,TRBV5-1,-,TGCGCCAGCAGCTTGGAAAGGGGAATTGAGGAGACCCAGTACTTC,CASSLERGIEETQYF
TRBJ1-3,once,TRBV6-5,-,TGTGCCAGCAGATACGATGGAGGCTCTGGAAACACCATATATTTT,CASRYDGGSGNTIYF
TRBJ2-5,few,TRBV21-1,-,TGTGCCAGCAGCAACCCGCAGCGGGAGAGGGAAGAGACCCAGTACTTC,CASSNPQREREETQYF
TRBJ1-2,-,TRBV27,TRBD1,TGTGCCAGCAGTCGGCAGGGGGCAAGCGGCTACACCTTC,CASSRQGASGYTF
TRBJ2-5,once,TRBV18,-,TGTGCCAGCTCCCCTGCGGCGGCCTCCCGTGAGACCCAGTACTTC,CASSPAAASRETQYF
TRBJ1-2,-,TRBV5-6,TRBD1,TGTGCCAGCAGCTTGGGGAGACAGGGTTTCGGCTACACCTTC,CASSLGRQGFGYTF
TRBJ1-5,-,TRBV30,TRBD1,TGTGCCTGGAAGGGACAGGGGCCTAATAGCAATCAGCCCCAGCATTTT,CAWKGQGPNSNQPQHF
TRBJ1-1,once,TRBV5-1,TRBD1,TGCGCCAGCAGCCCGGACAGGGGGACCACTGAAGCTTTCTTT,CASSPDRGTTEAFF
TRBJ2-5,once,TRBV19,TRBD2,TGTGCCAGTAGTTCAGGACTAGCGGGGGGGCCGGAGACCCAGTACTTC,CASSSGLAGGPETQYF
TRBJ2-2,-,TRBV28,-,TGTGCCAGCAGTTTGTACAGGTCGAACACCGGGGAGCTGTTTTTT,CASSLYRSNTGELFF
TRBJ2-7,-,TRBV6-5,-,TGTGCCAGCAGTTACTCGAGTGTACCCGTTCACTACGAGCAGTACTTC,CASSYSSVPVHYEQYF
TRBJ2-5,-,TRBV4-1,TRBD2,TGCGCCAGCAGCCAAGAGCTTTACGGGAGGAGGGAAGAGACCCAGTACTTC,CASSQELYGRREETQYF
TRBJ1-1,once,TRBV24-1,-,TGTGCCACCAGTGATTCCCGAGTGGACACTGAAGCTTTCTTT,CATSDSRVDTEAFF
TRBJ2-7,-,TRBV18,TRBD1,TGTGCCAGCTCACCGGGGACAGGGTCCTCCTACGAGCAGTACTTC,CASSPGTGSSYEQYF
TRBJ2-3,-,TRBV7-9,-,TGTGCCAGCAGCTCCTTCTTAGCAGATACGCAGTATTTT,CASSSFLADTQYF